These 20 T cell receptor beta chains share one sample of origin, sequenced in a study of blood T cell repertoires in COVID-19. Data came from immunoSEQ multiplex PCR; TCRdb stores just in-frame clones and leaves some out. The data hold about 230,000 clones, with around four fifths observed a single time. The sample consisted of peripheral blood. These TCRs come from a woman in her 70s with active or convalescent COVID-19.

The CDR3 coding sequence is TGCGCCAGCAGCGGGGGACAGATTAATGAAAAACTGTTTTTT. Protein product: CASSGGQINEKLFF. The V call is TRBV5-1, the J call TRBJ1-4; TRBD1 matches at 7 bases. V shed 4 bases and J 4 bases; nucleotides not matched to a gene: 4. The germline V gene has CDR1 SGHRS and CDR2 YFSETQ. The CDR3 length is 14 residues.

There are a few counts of this clone. The chain couples TRBV7-2 to TRBJ1-3; 8 bases map to TRBD1. V lost 5 bases to trimming and J lost 2 bases; unmatched junction nucleotides: 5. CDR3 length: 15 residues. Germline V gene sequence: CDR1 SGHTA, CDR2 FQGNSA. CDR3 residues: CASSGQGKTGNTIYF. CDR3 in DNA: TGTGCCAGCAGCGGACAGGGTAAAACTGGAAACACCATATATTTT.

This clone occurred once. This sequence joins TRBV24-1 and TRBJ2-5; 9 nucleotides align to TRBD1. J gave up 2 bases and V 4 bases, and 4 bases lay outside the gene matches. The CDR3 loop spans 15 amino acids. Germline CDR1 KGHDR, CDR2 SFDVKD. CDR3 DNA sequence: TGTGCCACCAGTGACCCGGGACAGGGACAAGAGACCCAGTACTTC. It is translated as CATSDPGQGQETQYF.

V is TRBV7-2 and J is TRBJ2-3; TRBD1 might be the D (6 bases). The CDR3 length is 17 residues. The ends were cut back, 2 bases at V and 0 bases at J, with 15 bases in the middle. CDR1 is SGHTA and CDR2 is FQGNSA in the germline V gene. As DNA, the CDR3 is TGTGCCAGCAGCTTATGGTCCACAGGGTTCAGCACAGATACGCAGTATTTT. This gives the protein CASSLWSTGFSTDTQYF.

This sequence joins TRBV10-2 and TRBJ1-4; 8 positions agree with TRBD1. Per the germline V gene, CDR1 is WSHSY and CDR2 is SAAADI. V dropped 5 bases and J dropped 0; count of bases not matched to a gene: 5. The CDR3 runs 16 residues. CDR3: CASSKTGGATNEKLFF. CDR3 bases: TGCGCCAGCAGTAAAACAGGGGGTGCAACTAATGAAAAACTGTTTTTT.

The rearrangement links TRBV7-2 to TRBJ1-2, with TRBD1 as a possible D gene (6 bases). Trimming pared 0 bases from V and 2 bases from J, leaving 7 bases between. The V gene's germline CDR1 is SGHTA and CDR2 FQGNSA. This CDR3 spans 14 amino acids. The CDR3 bases are TGTGCCAGCAGCTTAGCTGGGGGCAACTATGGCTACACCTTC. Translating gives CASSLAGGNYGYTF.

The chain has TRBV7-9 and TRBJ1-1, with D maybe TRBD1 (5 bases). The V end lost 1 base, the J end lost 6 bases, and 9 bases lay between the germline ends. Germline V lookup: CDR1 SEHNR, CDR2 FQNEAQ (reference sequence). This CDR3 has 13 residues. CDR3 in DNA: TGTGCCAGCAGCTTAGGTGACAGCGCTGAAGCTTTCTTT. It translates to CASSLGDSAEAFF.

The V and J genes are TRBV19 and TRBJ1-2; possible D gene TRBD1, 5 bases. This CDR3 has 15 residues. V was trimmed by 5 bases and J by 4 bases, leaving 17 bases between them. Germline-derived CDR1 and CDR2 are LNHDA and SQIVND (reference sequence). CDR3 in DNA: TGTGCCAGTAGTCGCCAAGGGGACTTTCCCTATGGCTACACCTTC. Residues: CASSRQGDFPYGYTF.

The sample holds a few counts of this clone. The chain recombines TRBV3-1 (or the pseudogene TRBV3-2) with TRBJ2-7; 8 bases align to TRBD1. V lost 6 bases to trimming and J lost 2 bases; unmatched junction nucleotides: 12. Germline values: CDR1 LGHDT, CDR2 YNNKEL (reference sequence). The CDR3 runs 16 residues. This CDR3 reads CASRKCPGQVTYEQYF. The DNA of the CDR3 is TGTGCCAGCAGGAAGTGCCCGGGACAGGTGACCTACGAGCAGTACTTC.

This clone showed up just once. The CDR3 sequence: CASSLAGLAGGHEQYF. For the CDR3, the DNA is TGTGCCAGCAGCTTAGCCGGACTAGCGGGGGGCCACGAGCAGTACTTC. The rearrangement uses TRBV7-2 and TRBJ2-7; 14 bases map to TRBD2. V lost 0 bases to trimming and J lost 5 bases; unmatched junction nucleotides: 3. Germline assignment: CDR1 SGHTA and CDR2 FQGNSA. This CDR3 is 16 amino acids long.

V is TRBV30 and J is TRBJ1-1; tentatively, D is TRBD1 (6 bases). The germline V gene encodes CDR1 GTSNPN and CDR2 SVGIG (reference sequence). With 0 bases removed from V and 1 base from J, the gap between germline ends came to 6 bases. The CDR3 contains 13 residues. CDR3 residues: CAWSVRGNTEAFF. The CDR3 DNA reads as TGTGCCTGGAGTGTCAGGGGGAACACTGAAGCTTTCTTT. Full variable domain (outside the CDR3, taken from reference TRBV30 and TRBJ1-1): SQTIHQWPATLVQPVGSPLSLECTVEGTSNPNLYWYRQAAGRGLQLLFYSVGIGQISSEVPQNLSASRPQDRQFILSSKKLLLSDSGFYLCAWSVRGNTEAFFGQGTRLTVV.

The table lists this clone with a count of one. The chain uses TRBV25-1 and TRBJ1-4; 9 bases map to TRBD1. J was trimmed by 8 bases and V by 5 bases; bases with no gene match: 6. This CDR3 is 14 amino acids long. The germline gives CDR1 MGHDK, CDR2 SYGVNS. The CDR3 bases are TGTGCCAGCAGTCGGACAGGGGATGGGGAAAAACTGTTTTTT. It yields the protein CASSRTGDGEKLFF.

This clone has a single count. V gene TRBV7-2 combines with J gene TRBJ1-2; 8 bases agree with TRBD1. Looked up from germline, CDR1 is SGHTA and CDR2 is FQGNSA. Trimming took 0 bases from V and 2 from J; bases not matched to a gene: 2. This CDR3 spans 15 amino acids. CDR3 nucleotide sequence: TGTGCCAGCAGCTTAGCGGGACAGGACAACTATGGCTACACCTTC. Protein product: CASSLAGQDNYGYTF.

The chain employs TRBV6-6 and TRBJ1-2; the D gene is possibly TRBD1 (5 bases). The CDR3 runs to 13 residues. The V end lost 0 bases, the J end lost 4 bases, and 6 bases lay between the germline ends. Germline lookup yields CDR1 MNHNY and CDR2 SVGAGI (reference sequence). The CDR3 DNA reads as TGTGCCAGCAGTTACTCTACAGGCTATGGCTACACCTTC. This codes for CASSYSTGYGYTF.

This clone was counted once. The chain has TRBV7-9 and TRBJ1-5, with 10 bases lining up with TRBD1. Germline V gene sequence: CDR1 SEHNR, CDR2 FQNEAQ (reference sequence). Germline trimming cut 5 bases from V and 7 bases from J; bases unmatched to any gene: 8. The CDR3 is made up of 15 amino acids. CDR3 nucleotide sequence: TGTGCCAGCAGCCCGACAGGGGGCAAGGACCAGCCCCAGCATTTT. Protein: CASSPTGGKDQPQHF.

The chain links TRBV10-1 to TRBJ1-2, with D uncertain. Trimming left V 0 bases short and J 4 bases short, with 6 bases between. The CDR3 runs to 13 residues. The V gene's germline CDR1 is WNHNN and CDR2 SYGVQD (reference sequence). This CDR3 is CASSESGSYGYTF. The DNA for the CDR3 is TGCGCCAGCAGTGAGTCTGGGAGCTATGGCTACACCTTC.

The V call is TRBV2, the J call TRBJ2-1, with TRBD2 matching 7 bases. The CDR3 is made up of 14 amino acids. V was pared by 7 bases and J by 4 bases, with 7 bases of the junction left unmatched. The germline V gene encodes CDR1 SNHLY and CDR2 FYNNEI. The CDR3 nucleotides are TGTGCCAGCACTCGGGAGGCCTCTTACAATGAGCAGTTCTTC. Its translation: CASTREASYNEQFF. Combining the CDR3 with reference TRBV2 and TRBJ2-1 gives the whole variable domain EPEVTQTPSHQVTQMGQEVILRCVPISNHLYFYWYRQILGQKVEFLVSFYNNEISEKSEIFDDQFSVERPDGSNFTLKIRSTKLEDSAMYFCASTREASYNEQFFGPGTRLTVL.

This clone was observed a few times. This chain links TRBV15 with TRBJ2-5; D is unclear. The CDR3 spans 17 residues. Germline CDR1 LNHNV, CDR2 YYDKDF (reference sequence). Trimming left V 0 bases short and J 1 base short, with 15 bases between. This chain's CDR3 is CATSRDLQARFQETQYF. The CDR3 nucleotides are TGTGCCACCAGCAGAGATCTTCAGGCTCGGTTCCAAGAGACCCAGTACTTC.

The rearrangement links TRBV27 to TRBJ1-2; 7 bases are shared with TRBD1. Germline V CDR1 and CDR2: MNHEY, SMNVEV (reference sequence). This CDR3 has 16 amino acids. J lost 3 bases, V lost 5 bases, and 12 bases had no gene match. The CDR3 loop is CASSPRGQAQYYGYTF. The CDR3 coding sequence is TGTGCCAGCAGTCCAAGAGGACAGGCCCAGTACTATGGCTACACCTTC.

This sequence joins TRBV3-1 (or the pseudogene TRBV3-2) and TRBJ1-1; 7 nucleotides align to TRBD1. The CDR3 has 13 residues. The germline V gene encodes CDR1 LGHDT and CDR2 YNNKEL (reference sequence). Germline trimming cut 5 bases from V and 8 bases from J; bases unmatched to any gene: 8. The CDR3 protein is CASSARQGWEAFF. In DNA, the CDR3 is TGTGCCAGCAGCGCCCGACAGGGATGGGAAGCTTTCTTT.